This T cell receptor beta chain emerged from a study of cytomegalovirus exposure and HLA in healthy donors. Points from the study as a whole: Across donors, sequencing depth was assumed by presence/absence analyses to be roughly uniform. In a later analysis, parvovirus B19, influenza, CMV and Epstein-Barr virus appeared linked to several top co-occurrence clusters.

This PCR relied on a set of 60 Vbeta primers and 13 Jbeta primers. Produced via immunoSEQ multiplex PCR; TCRdb's table is partial and in-frame only. The sample carries 150,000 to 200,000 clones, around three quarters recorded once. Between the trimmed V and J ends, which lost 1 base and 0 bases, there was a span of 13 bases. The CDR3 totals 17 residues. Germline CDR1 and CDR2: SGHVS and FNYEAQ. In the case of this clone: The antigen remains unidentified.

The genes are TRBV7-6 and TRBJ2-1; D is perhaps TRBD2 (5 bases). This sequence was found in a woman in her thirties or forties in good health and CMV-seronegative. Sequenced sample: PBMCs. The CDR3 sequence is CASSLVGGQSSYNEQFF. The DNA of the CDR3 is TGTGCCAGCAGCTTAGTCGGCGGGCAGAGCTCCTACAATGAGCAGTTCTTC.